This entry describes one T cell receptor beta chain. The clone's antigen remains unknown. No qualities accompany the bases; no much larger clone lies one base away. The donors were healthy, HIV-negative adults with no recently reported acute infections or vaccinations. Only Caucasian adults living in Nashville, Tennessee, USA were represented among the donors. CD4+ T cells were enriched by magnetic negative selection; naive cells were then positively selected on CD45RA, and the negative fraction formed the memory subset. After blood collection by leukapheresis, PBMCs were isolated using Ficoll-Histopaque density gradient centrifugation and then cryopreserved in the vapor phase of liquid nitrogen. Analytical flow cytometry was used to check the purity and quantity of each magnetically sorted T cell population. Each sorted fraction had its genomic DNA isolated and then quantified by UV absorbance on a Nanodrop 2000c.

The data stem from a study of shared clonotypes between healthy human individuals (dated by TCRdb to the early 2020s). Regarding the study in general: A couple of women and three men aged 18 to 49 years were included in the cohort. To increase sequencing depth and limit assay-specific biases, different laboratories used diverse techniques to prepare libraries and sequence TCR repertoires. Each donor's leukapheresis produced roughly between roughly 0.85 and 10 billion PBMCs. For each donor, CD4 naive and CD4 memory were each run on three plates, CD8 naive on two plates, and CD8 memory on one plate. Blood TCR repertoires of a handful of healthy adults were deeply sequenced to estimate repertoire size and the extent of clonotype sharing between individuals. What the authors observed across the whole study: When a handful of donors were compared, the shared fraction of clonotypes was 5% to 6.5% for naive CD4, approximately 3.5% for naive CD8, 2% to 2.5% for memory CD4, and 0.4% for memory CD8. Clonotypes shared by all four sorted-subset donors showed higher generation probabilities than non-shared clonotypes. Because the study included a small number of donors, the genetic and exposure-history diversity represented was limited. Only blood was sampled, and tissue TCR repertoires likely differ from those in blood. Based on pairwise subsampling, the degree of clonotype sharing among donors was expected to be affected by sequencing depth. Incomplete sequencing was indicated by rarefaction of sorted-subset datasets, despite the large sequencing depth. Naive subsets generally had larger estimated clonotype richness than memory subsets.

Here V drops 7 bases and J drops 2 bases, and the junction holds 7 bases not matched to any gene. Including the terminal cysteine and phenylalanine, the CDR3 comprises 16 residues. Solely the CDR3 DNA is kept, with 48 bases framed from the first base. CDR1 and CDR2 are read off the germline V gene (reference sequence) as LNHDA and SQIVND. Using the deep immunoSEQ assay, TCR CDR3 regions were amplified from genomic DNA by multiplex PCR. Extracted genomic DNA from each cell subset was spread evenly across all wells of several immunoSEQ 96-well plates, with each plate serving as a replicate. Each replicate PCR for sorted subsets received about 210 ng genomic DNA, equal to roughly 29,000 T cell genomes. Purified libraries were quantified with a Qubit 3.0 fluorometer, sized on a Bioanalyzer 2100, and re-quantified with the KAPA Library Quantification kit. Each immunoSEQ 96-well plate was sequenced on its own single-read 150-cycle Illumina NextSeq 550 flow cell. On the authors' methods: Because the immunoSEQ output held only junctional sequences and lacked quality scores, the filtering could not match the filtering applied to full-length reads. To assign V/J genes and CDR3, sequences were annotated against IMGT germline references using PyIR, a Python wrapper for IgBLAST v1.9. Any read was removed if the V/J assignment was weak (E-value above 1e-6), the CDR3 was missing, or the read contained stop codons, out-of-frame junctions, or ambiguous translated residues. V3J clonotypes were defined by identical inferred V gene, J gene, and CDR3 amino acid sequence. The percentage overlap between two repertoires was calculated by dividing the number of shared unique clonotypes by the size of the smaller repertoire. Three approaches were used to assess repertoire richness: RTK rarefaction, the Chao1 estimator, and Recon v2.1 estimates of unobserved clonotypes. OLGA was used to compute generation probabilities for all TCRbeta clonotypes that the gDNA method yielded from four donors. TCRdb retrieved this table from immuneACCESS and kept in-frame rearrangements only. Not all clones are present; in checked studies, unresolved V genes account for under half, and no reason is known for the remainder. D and trimming come from the DNA, and the V and J calls and clone size come from that table. This sample comprises hundreds of thousands of clones, 60% to 75% of them detected only once. The ten largest clones capture 1.5% to 2% of the sample.

The receptor comes from a woman younger than 45 in good health. The receptor chain draws on TRBV19 and TRBJ1-5, with 11 bases aligning to TRBD1. The sample consisted of memory CD4+ T cells sorted from blood. The meaning of the sample's cell subset or site label: CD45RA-negative fraction. Here the CDR3 is given as CASKDRGRSGNQPQHF. At the DNA level, the sequence is TGTGCCAGTAAGGACAGGGGGCGAAGCGGCAATCAGCCCCAGCATTTT.